The rows below give T cell receptor beta chains drawn from one sample of a study of CD8 T cells in ankylosing spondylitis. MiXCR, applied by TCRdb to the 5' RACE reads, yields one record per CDR3 protein. The sample shows about 540,000 distinct CDR3 sequences, about 13% of them seen only once. Material for sequencing was blood, either unsorted or a sorted T cell fraction (not recorded which). All receptors come from a male donor with ankylosing spondylitis. Each CDR3 is given without its conserved first and last residue.

v_call	j_call	cdr3_aa
TRBV29-1	TRBJ2-2	SAQGGELF
TRBV15	TRBJ1-5	ATSGKTGGDQPQH
TRBV12-3/TRBV12-4	TRBJ1-2	ASSPRDRAGYT
TRBV12-3/TRBV12-4	TRBJ2-7	ASSLAGLAYEQY
TRBV3-1	TRBJ2-1	ASRKSGVPNEQF
TRBV27	TRBJ2-2	ASSFMGDPTGELF
TRBV5-1	TRBJ2-2	ASSRRTSGRYATGELF
TRBV25-1	TRBJ2-2	ASSARSGYTGELF
TRBV20-1	TRBJ1-5	SARSGGNNQPQH
TRBV11-2	TRBJ2-7	ASSSQGTTYEQY
TRBV5-1	TRBJ1-1	ASSLAEAGVGEAF
TRBV5-1	TRBJ1-2	ASSLEVRGIYGYT
TRBV20-1	TRBJ2-3	SARDDAGTDTQY
TRBV19	TRBJ2-2	ASSPLADPNTGELF
TRBV12-3/TRBV12-4	TRBJ2-1	ASLGTSGYNEQF
TRBV5-1	TRBJ2-7	ASSTGTSGLEQY